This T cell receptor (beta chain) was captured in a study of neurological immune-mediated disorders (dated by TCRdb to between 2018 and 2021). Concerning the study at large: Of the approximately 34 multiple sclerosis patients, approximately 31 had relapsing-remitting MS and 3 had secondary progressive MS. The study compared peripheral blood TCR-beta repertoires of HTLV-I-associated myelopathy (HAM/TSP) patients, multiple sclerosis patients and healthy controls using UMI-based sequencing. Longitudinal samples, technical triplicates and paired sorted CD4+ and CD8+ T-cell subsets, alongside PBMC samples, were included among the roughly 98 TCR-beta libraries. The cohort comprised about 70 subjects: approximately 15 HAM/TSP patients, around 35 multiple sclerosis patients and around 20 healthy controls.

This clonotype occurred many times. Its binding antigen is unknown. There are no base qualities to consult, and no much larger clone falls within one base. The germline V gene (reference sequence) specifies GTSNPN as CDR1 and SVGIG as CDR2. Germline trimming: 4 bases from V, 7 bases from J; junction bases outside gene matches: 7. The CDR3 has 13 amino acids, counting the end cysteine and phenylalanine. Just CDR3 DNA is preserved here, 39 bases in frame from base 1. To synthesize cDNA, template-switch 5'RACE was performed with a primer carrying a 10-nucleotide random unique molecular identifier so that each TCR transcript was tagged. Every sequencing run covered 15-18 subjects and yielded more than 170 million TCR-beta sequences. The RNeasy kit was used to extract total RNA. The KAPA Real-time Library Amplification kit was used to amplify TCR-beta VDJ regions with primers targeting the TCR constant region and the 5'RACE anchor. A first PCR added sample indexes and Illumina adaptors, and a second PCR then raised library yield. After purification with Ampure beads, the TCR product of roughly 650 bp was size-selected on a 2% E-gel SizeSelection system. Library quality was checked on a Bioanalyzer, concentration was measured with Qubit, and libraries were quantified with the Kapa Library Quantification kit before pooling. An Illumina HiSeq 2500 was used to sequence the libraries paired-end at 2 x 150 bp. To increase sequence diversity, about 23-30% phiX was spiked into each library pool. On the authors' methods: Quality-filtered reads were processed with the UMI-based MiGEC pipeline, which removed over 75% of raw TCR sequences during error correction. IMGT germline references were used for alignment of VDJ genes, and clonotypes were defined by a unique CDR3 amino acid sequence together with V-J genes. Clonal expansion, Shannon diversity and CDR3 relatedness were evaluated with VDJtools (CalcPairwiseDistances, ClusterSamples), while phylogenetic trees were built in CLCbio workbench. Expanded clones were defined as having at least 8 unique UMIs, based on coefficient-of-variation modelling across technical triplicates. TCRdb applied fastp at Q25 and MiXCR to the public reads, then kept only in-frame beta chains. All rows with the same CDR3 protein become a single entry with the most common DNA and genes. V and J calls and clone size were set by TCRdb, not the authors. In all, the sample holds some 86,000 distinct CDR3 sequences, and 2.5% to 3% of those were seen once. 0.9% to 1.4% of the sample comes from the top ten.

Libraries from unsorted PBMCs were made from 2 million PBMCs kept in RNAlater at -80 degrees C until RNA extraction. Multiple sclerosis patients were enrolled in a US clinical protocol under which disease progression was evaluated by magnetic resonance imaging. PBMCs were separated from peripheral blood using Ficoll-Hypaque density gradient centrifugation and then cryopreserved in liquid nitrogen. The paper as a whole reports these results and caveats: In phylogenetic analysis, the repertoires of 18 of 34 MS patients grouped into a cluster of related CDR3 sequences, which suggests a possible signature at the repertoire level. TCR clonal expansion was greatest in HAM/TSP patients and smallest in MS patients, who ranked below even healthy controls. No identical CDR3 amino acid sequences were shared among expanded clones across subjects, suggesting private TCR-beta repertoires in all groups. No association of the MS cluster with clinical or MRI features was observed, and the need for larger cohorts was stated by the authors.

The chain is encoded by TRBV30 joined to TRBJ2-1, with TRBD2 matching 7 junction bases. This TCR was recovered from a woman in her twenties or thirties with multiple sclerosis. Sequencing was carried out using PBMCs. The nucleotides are TGTGCCTGGATGGCGAGCGGGGTTAATGAGCAGTTCTTC. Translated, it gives CAWMASGVNEQFF.